These T cell receptor beta chains were read from a single sample in a study of cytomegalovirus exposure and HLA in healthy donors. Clones were read by immunoSEQ multiplex PCR, and TCRdb kept only the in-frame ones, dropping some. The sample records roughly 260,000 clones, approximately 87% being singletons. The specimen was PBMCs. The receptors were gathered from a man between 18 and 35 years old in good health and CMV-seronegative. Both conserved end residues are part of each CDR3. A D gene is named only where the DNA matches it firmly. The size of a clone is reported for some rows only, either as once, few or many, or as a class for expanded clones.

j_call clone_size d_call v_call cdr3_aa cdr3_nt
TRBJ1-5 NA NA TRBV5-1 CASSLEGQGGQPQHF TGCGCCAGCAGCTTGGAAGGGCAGGGTGGTCAGCCCCAGCATTTT
TRBJ2-1 NA NA TRBV5-1 CASSLGDLGEQFF TGCGCCAGCAGCTTGGGGGACTTAGGCGAGCAGTTCTTC
TRBJ2-1 NA NA TRBV11-2 CASSFVGVWNEQFF TGTGCCAGCAGCTTTGTAGGGGTTTGGAATGAGCAGTTCTTC
TRBJ2-2 few TRBD2 TRBV30 CAWSVRRSGRAGGELFF TGTGCCTGGAGTGTACGAAGGAGCGGGAGGGCCGGCGGGGAGCTGTTTTTT
TRBJ2-7 few TRBD1 TRBV2 CASSGTGGEQYF TGTGCCAGTTCCGGGACAGGCGGCGAGCAGTACTTC
TRBJ1-2 NA NA TRBV11-2 CASSLGQGIGGYTF TGTGCCAGCAGCTTAGGGCAGGGAATAGGTGGCTACACCTTC
TRBJ1-5 NA NA TRBV18 CASSPRQKEPGTNQPQHF TGTGCCAGCTCACCACGACAAAAGGAACCGGGGACTAATCAGCCCCAGCATTTT
TRBJ1-4 NA NA TRBV30 CAWSEGNNEKLFF TGTGCCTGGAGTGAGGGGAACAATGAAAAACTGTTTTTT
TRBJ2-2 NA NA TRBV7-6 CASSLDQDTGELFF TGTGCCAGCAGCTTAGACCAGGATACCGGGGAGCTGTTTTTT
TRBJ1-6 NA NA TRBV6-1 CASSGEGIMPLHF TGTGCCAGCTCCGGGGAGGGTATAATGCCCCTCCACTTT
TRBJ1-5 NA TRBD1 TRBV15 CATSRETGVLNQPQHF TGTGCCACCAGCAGAGAGACAGGGGTCTTAAATCAGCCCCAGCATTTT
TRBJ1-1 NA NA TRBV6-5 CASSLTTTGNTEAFF TGTGCCAGCAGCCTAACGACAACAGGGAACACTGAAGCTTTCTTT
TRBJ2-7 NA NA TRBV28 CASISYEQYF TGTGCCAGCATATCCTACGAGCAGTACTTC
TRBJ1-6 NA TRBD1 TRBV28 CASSAGGRTYNSPLHF TGTGCCAGCAGTGCAGGGGGCAGGACCTATAATTCACCCCTCCACTTT
TRBJ2-2 NA TRBD2 TRBV5-1 CASSPGLARTGELFF TGCGCCAGCAGCCCCGGACTAGCGCGGACCGGGGAGCTGTTTTTT
TRBJ1-5 NA NA TRBV15 CATSRGGVGQPQHF TGTGCCACCAGCAGAGGGGGGGTAGGTCAGCCCCAGCATTTT
TRBJ2-6 NA TRBD2 TRBV29-1 CSVKGGPTGANVLTF TGCAGCGTTAAGGGAGGGCCGACTGGGGCCAACGTCCTGACTTTC
TRBJ1-5 NA NA TRBV6-5 CASSYDSYNQPQHF TGTGCCAGCAGTTACGACAGCTACAATCAGCCCCAGCATTTT
TRBJ1-1 once NA TRBV28 CASSLTGGEAFF TGTGCCAGCAGTTTGACCGGGGGTGAAGCTTTCTTT
TRBJ2-7 NA TRBD1 TRBV7-2 CASSGGQGHYEQYF TGTGCCAGCAGCGGGGGACAGGGGCACTACGAGCAGTACTTC
TRBJ1-6 few TRBD1 TRBV11-2 CASSLEGTANSPLHF TGTGCCAGCAGCTTAGAAGGGACAGCGAATTCACCCCTCCACTTT
TRBJ2-7 NA TRBD1 TRBV2 CASRRAGGDYEQYF TGTGCCAGCAGGCGGGCAGGGGGCGACTACGAGCAGTACTTC
TRBJ1-1 NA NA TRBV28 CASSSRRGSPEAFF TGTGCCAGCAGTTCACGCCGGGGTAGTCCTGAAGCTTTCTTT
TRBJ2-5 NA TRBD2 TRBV4-1 CASSHPLAGGLETQYF TGCGCCAGCAGCCACCCGCTAGCGGGGGGATTGGAGACCCAGTACTTC
TRBJ2-7 NA NA TRBV28 CASRASGQLSYEQYF TGTGCCAGCAGGGCCTCTGGACAGCTCTCCTACGAGCAGTACTTC
TRBJ2-1 NA TRBD2 TRBV7-7 CASSPGTSGRGEQFF TGTGCCAGCAGCCCCGGGACTAGCGGGAGGGGTGAGCAGTTCTTC
TRBJ2-7 NA NA TRBV19 CASSGDLHYEQYF TGTGCCAGTAGTGGTGACTTACACTACGAGCAGTACTTC
TRBJ2-5 once NA TRBV2 CASSEQDRFQETQYF TGTGCCAGCAGTGAGCAGGACAGATTCCAGGAGACCCAGTACTTC
TRBJ2-4 NA TRBD1 TRBV11-2 CASSSPGQGGNIQYF TGTGCCAGCAGCTCACCGGGACAGGGGGGAAACATTCAGTACTTC
TRBJ2-1 NA TRBD2 TRBV7-9 CASSLGGGRALNEQFF TGTGCCAGCAGCTTAGGCGGTGGGAGGGCCCTCAATGAGCAGTTCTTC
TRBJ1-2 few NA TRBV5-8 CASRLRGGYTF TGTGCCAGCAGGCTCCGGGGTGGCTACACCTTC
TRBJ2-7 NA NA TRBV14 CASSPAPCF TGTGCCAGCAGCCCCGCGCCGTGCTTC